This T cell receptor (beta chain) was retrieved from a study of CD8 T cells in ankylosing spondylitis. General observations from the study: A TCR beta motif made of about 8 highly homologous variants seemed typical of ankylosing spondylitis blood.

In making TCR beta libraries, quantitative 5'-RACE with molecular barcodes was used. Each CDR3 protein is one row after TCRdb ran MiXCR on the 5' RACE reads. The sample gives around 340,000 distinct CDR3 sequences, about 14% of which show up once; 0.85% to 1.4% is in the top ten. This clonotype was counted a few times. Its specificity is unknown. V was pared by 4 bases and J by 0 bases, with 6 bases of the junction left unmatched. Germline V CDR1 and CDR2: MNHEY, SVGAGI. This CDR3 contains 15 residues. Sequenced sample: blood, either unsorted or a sorted T cell fraction (not recorded which). The rearrangement links TRBV6-5 to TRBJ2-7; 7 positions agree with TRBD1. The receptor was isolated from a male donor with ankylosing spondylitis or in good health (not recorded which). This CDR3 reads CASSSPGQASYEQYF. The CDR3 DNA follows: TGTGCCAGCAGTTCTCCAGGACAGGCCTCCTACGAGCAGTACTTC.